This is a list of T cell receptor beta chains from one sample in a study of blood T cell repertoires in COVID-19. Clones were sequenced by immunoSEQ multiplex PCR, and TCRdb holds only the in-frame ones, with some missing. This sample has about 430,000 clones, with approximately 90% found just once. Input material: PBMCs or T cells enriched from blood (not recorded which). All receptors come from a woman aged 18-29 years who had been exposed to COVID-19. The CDR3 runs from the conserved cysteine through the conserved F or W.

v_gene	len	j_gene	CDR3aa
TRBV27	14	TRBJ1-2	CASSLYPRGNGYTF
TRBV11-3	14	TRBJ2-2	CASSRYSNTGELFF
TRBV29-1	14	TRBJ2-4	CSVESGRGGNIQYF
TRBV10-2	15	TRBJ2-3	CAVSRGGSGRDTQYF
TRBV12-3/TRBV12-4	13	TRBJ2-7	CASFQTLGNEQYF
TRBV29-1	15	TRBJ2-5	CSVPTSGRGGETQYF
TRBV5-1	15	TRBJ1-3	CASSLDGDSGNTIYF
TRBV3-1/TRBV3-2	15	TRBJ1-6	CASSQERHPNSPLHF
TRBV2	15	TRBJ1-4	CVSSWTGATNEKLFF
TRBV9	14	TRBJ2-1	CASSVAPRTNEQFF
TRBV27	15	TRBJ2-7	CASSTVGTGLYEQYF
TRBV15	17	TRBJ2-7	CATSRVAIRTGSYEQYF
TRBV5-1	15	TRBJ2-3	CASSLGQGRTDTQYF
TRBV5-1	15	TRBJ1-1	CASSLSGRKNTEAFF
TRBV7-2	15	TRBJ2-5	CASSPGTGLQETQYF
TRBV4-1	18	TRBJ1-3	CASSQGAQGVSSGNTIYF
TRBV28	18	TRBJ2-1	CASSSRTGRDSNYNEQFF
TRBV3-1/TRBV3-2	14	TRBJ1-6	CASSLGQRNSPLHF
TRBV9	16	TRBJ2-5	CASSGYGGTTSETQYF
TRBV5-1	17	TRBJ2-7	CASSLTGGLAQTYEQYF
TRBV27	16	TRBJ1-4	CASSLKQRATNEKLFF
TRBV28	16	TRBJ1-4	CASHRVRHATNEKLFF
TRBV6-5	12	TRBJ2-1	CASSYIAEEQFF
TRBV20-1	10	TRBJ1-2	CSTGDYGYTF
TRBV15	20	TRBJ2-1	CATSRDPSPPRDRLYNEQFF
TRBV5-4	16	TRBJ2-1	CASSLSLAGGPGEQFF
TRBV28	12	TRBJ1-1	CASRTGHTEAFF
TRBV5-1	15	TRBJ1-5	CASSLGSGGNQPQHF
TRBV12-3/TRBV12-4	12	TRBJ2-1	CASSLQTDEQFF
TRBV4-3	22	TRBJ2-3	CASSQDRGTSGGAPFLKDTQYF
TRBV7-9	13	TRBJ1-6	CASSLSQNSPLHF
TRBV9	15	TRBJ2-1	CASSVATGVAGEQFF
TRBV30	13	TRBJ1-5	CAWSGDSNQPQHF
TRBV25-1	14	TRBJ2-5	CASSWDRAHETQYF
TRBV2	20	TRBJ1-4	CASRAGPGFLQSSTNEKLFF
TRBV9	17	TRBJ2-3	CASSPRWGLAGSDTQYF
TRBV7-2	15	TRBJ2-1	CASSIGLARYNEQFF